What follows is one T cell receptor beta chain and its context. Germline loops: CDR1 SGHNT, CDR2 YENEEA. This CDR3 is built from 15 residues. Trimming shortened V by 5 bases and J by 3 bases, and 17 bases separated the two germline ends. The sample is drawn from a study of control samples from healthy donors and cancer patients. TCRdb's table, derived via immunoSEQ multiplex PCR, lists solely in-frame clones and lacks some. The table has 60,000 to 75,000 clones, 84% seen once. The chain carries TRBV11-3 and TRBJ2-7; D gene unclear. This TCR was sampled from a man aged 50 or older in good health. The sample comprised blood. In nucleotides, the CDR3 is TGTGCCAGCAGCCTTTCGTGGGCCCCACTCTACGAGCAGTACTTC. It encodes CASSLSWAPLYEQYF.